This TCR beta chain was documented in a study of vaccination effects on CD4 cells after COVID-19. Turning to the study itself: Everyone in the study got two shots of either the BNT162b2 or mRNA-1273 vaccine. Study results and limitations: Among infection- and vaccine-induced clones, marked clonal contraction occurred late after vaccination.

Culture proceeded for about 11 days, and CD4+ T cells were then isolated. The method was immunoSEQ multiplex PCR; TCRdb's version includes in-frame clones alone and lacks a portion of them. The table shows 50,000 to 70,000 clones, with 72% occurring only once. The CDR3 covers 13 residues. Trimming pared 4 bases from V and 5 bases from J, leaving 11 bases between. Germline CDR1 is SGHVS and CDR2 is FNYEAQ. A remark on this clone: The target antigen is unknown.

This sample comprised CD4+ T cells from PBMCs cultured without peptide, obtained before COVID-19 vaccination. This TCR derives from a human donor who had a prior SARS-CoV-2 infection. This sequence joins TRBV7-6 and TRBJ2-5; no firm D call. This CDR3 is CASSSGSWETQYF. For the CDR3, the DNA is TGTGCCAGCAGCTCCGGATCATGGGAGACCCAGTACTTC.